This T cell receptor beta chain was profiled in a study of shared clonotypes between healthy human individuals (dated by TCRdb to 2020 to 2021). For context, the study as a whole: A couple of women and a few men aged 18 to 49 years were included in the cohort. For each donor, three plates each were used for CD4 naive and CD4 memory, two plates were used for CD8 naive, and one plate was used for CD8 memory. The study deeply sequenced blood TCR repertoires of roughly five healthy adults to estimate repertoire size and the extent of clonotype sharing between individuals. Different laboratories and diverse techniques were used to prepare libraries and sequence TCR repertoires, to increase sequencing depth and limit assay-specific biases. Leukapheresis yielded between about 0.94 and 9 billion PBMCs per donor.

Using the deep immunoSEQ assay, multiplex PCR amplified TCR CDR3 regions from genomic DNA. Extracted genomic DNA from each cell subset was spread evenly across all wells of several immunoSEQ 96-well plates, with each plate serving as a replicate. For sorted subsets, approximately 190 ng of genomic DNA, equivalent to some 33,000 T cell genomes, went into each replicate PCR. The purified libraries were quantified using a Qubit 3.0 fluorometer, sized with a Bioanalyzer 2100, and then quantified again using the KAPA Library Quantification kit. Every immunoSEQ 96-well plate was sequenced on a dedicated single-read 150-cycle Illumina NextSeq 550 flow cell. Per the original workflow: Because only junctional sequences without quality scores were contained in the immunoSEQ output, filtering matching that applied to full-length reads could not be performed. Sequences were annotated with PyIR, a Python wrapper for IgBLAST v1.9, using IMGT germline references to assign V/J genes and CDR3. Reads were removed for weak V/J assignments (E-value above 1e-6), missing CDR3, stop codons, out-of-frame junctions, or ambiguous translated residues. V3J clonotypes were defined as sequences sharing the same inferred V gene, J gene, and CDR3 amino acid sequence. Percentage overlap between repertoires was computed as shared unique clonotypes divided by the size of the smaller repertoire. Richness of each repertoire was evaluated using RTK rarefaction, the Chao1 estimator, and Recon v2.1 estimates of unobserved clonotypes. For all TCRbeta clonotypes obtained by the gDNA method from a handful of donors, generation probabilities were computed with OLGA. TCRdb obtained this table from immuneACCESS and retained in-frame rearrangements with V and J assigned. These tables miss some clones; where compared with another copy, unresolved V genes account for less than half of the shortfall, and the remainder is unexplained. Clonal size and the V and J genes are those of that table, whereas D and trimming came from the DNA. Across this sample there are 200,000 to 250,000 clones, with approximately 65% seen only once. Approximately 10% of the sample rests with the top ten.

The sample holds a few counts of this clone. Its specific antigen is unknown. Base qualities were left out, and no much larger clone turns up one base away. The CDR3 measures 15 amino acids from cysteine to phenylalanine. Only the CDR3 DNA stays, 45 bases, in frame from base 1. Germline trimming: 6 bases from V, 3 bases from J; junction bases outside gene matches: 8. CDR1 and CDR2 (LNHDA, SQIVND) derive from the germline V gene (reference sequence). What the authors observed across the whole study: Sampling was restricted to blood, and TCR repertoires in tissue are likely to differ from TCR repertoires in blood. Because the study included only a small number of donors, the genetic and exposure-history diversity represented was limited. Compared with non-shared clonotypes, the clonotypes found in all four sorted-subset donors had higher generation probabilities. Across a handful of donors, about 5% of naive CD4, around 3.3% of naive CD8, approximately 2.5% of memory CD4, and 0.4% to 0.45% of memory CD8 clonotypes were shared. Rarefaction of sorted-subset datasets indicated incomplete sequencing despite the large sequencing depth. Estimated clonotype richness was generally larger for naive than for memory subsets. Pairwise subsampling led to the expectation that sequencing depth would affect the degree of clonotype sharing among donors.

The donors were healthy, HIV-negative adults with no recently reported acute infections or vaccinations. Every donor was a Caucasian adult living in Nashville, Tennessee, USA. Magnetic negative selection was used to enrich CD4+ T cells, after which naive cells were positively selected on CD45RA and the negative fraction became the memory subset. Blood was collected by leukapheresis, and PBMCs were isolated by Ficoll-Histopaque density gradient centrifugation and then cryopreserved in liquid nitrogen vapor phase. Analytical flow cytometry was used to check the purity and quantity of each magnetically sorted T cell population. Genomic DNA was isolated from every sorted fraction and measured by UV absorbance on a Nanodrop 2000c.

What was sequenced was memory CD4+ T cells sorted from blood. This sample's cell subset or site label indicates: CD45RA-negative fraction. The chain links TRBV19 with TRBJ2-7, with 10 middle bases fitting TRBD2. The TCR sequence derives from a man between 25 and 39 years old in good health. The DNA reads as follows: TGTGCCAGTAGACCCGCGATAGCGGGAGGCTACGAGCAGTACTTC. Its translation reads: CASRPAIAGGYEQYF.